One sample yielded the 14 T cell receptor beta chains listed below, sequenced in a study of control samples from healthy donors and cancer patients. The repertoire was sequenced with immunoSEQ multiplex PCR; TCRdb's copy has only in-frame clones and lacks some. The sample contains 75,000 to 90,000 clones, around nine tenths of which appear only once. Source material: PBMCs. The source is a woman between 45 and 65 years old with colorectal cancer.

The V gene is TRBV6-5, the J gene TRBJ1-2; D is undetermined. V gave up 6 bases and J gave up 0 bases, with 11 bases separating them. Germline lookup yields CDR1 MNHEY and CDR2 SVGAGI. This CDR3 is 14 amino acids long. This CDR3 is CASSADGANYGYTF. CDR3 DNA: TGTGCCAGCAGCGCCGATGGTGCTAACTATGGCTACACCTTC.

This clone was recorded only once. The chain carries TRBV7-9 and TRBJ2-5; D gene uncertain. The CDR3 runs to 13 residues. Germline loops: CDR1 SEHNR, CDR2 FQNEAQ (reference sequence). Trimming pared 3 bases from V and 5 bases from J, leaving 10 bases between. CDR3 nucleotide sequence: TGTGCCAGCAGCTTGCCGGGCTGGGAGACCCAGTACTTC. Translated, it gives CASSLPGWETQYF.

The chain joins TRBV5-1 to TRBJ1-2; 11 bases are a match to TRBD1. Germline CDR1 reads SGHRS; CDR2 reads YFSETQ. The ends lost 3 bases at V and 0 bases at J; junction bases unmatched: 4. CDR3 size: 16 residues. DNA of the CDR3: TGCGCCAGCAGCTCCGGGACAGGGGGAGCTAACTATGGCTACACCTTC. Protein product: CASSSGTGGANYGYTF.

The V and J genes are TRBV4-1 and TRBJ1-5; TRBD1 is a possible D gene (6 bases). Germline V gene sequence: CDR1 MGHRA, CDR2 YSYEKL. The length of the CDR3 is 17 residues. Trimming took off 0 bases at V and 3 bases at J, with 15 bases between the two ends. Here the CDR3 reads CASSQDGAGASNQPQHF. CDR3 in DNA: TGCGCCAGCAGCCAAGATGGGGCGGGGGCCTCCAATCAGCCCCAGCATTTT.

The genes are TRBV30 and TRBJ1-6; D not resolved. Trimming removed 0 bases at V and 6 bases at J, with 6 bases between. This CDR3 is 13 amino acids long. Germline-derived CDR1 and CDR2 are GTSNPN and SVGIG (reference sequence). The CDR3 nucleotides are TGTGCCTGGAGTGTACGCGGTAATTCACCCCTCCACTTT. It specifies CAWSVRGNSPLHF.

The chain uses TRBV4-2 and TRBJ2-1; D is possibly TRBD1 (6 bases). There are 16 residues in the CDR3. With 5 bases removed from V and 9 bases from J, the gap between germline ends came to 23 bases. Per germline, CDR1 LGHNA and CDR2 YNFKEQ. This CDR3 is CASSVRAETGEGEQFF. CDR3 in DNA: TGTGCCAGCAGCGTCCGAGCCGAGACAGGCGAAGGTGAGCAGTTCTTC.

The chain has TRBV9 and TRBJ1-3; D is ambiguous. Germline V gene lookup returns CDR1 SGDLS and CDR2 YYNGEE. The V gene lost 2 bases and the J gene lost 0 bases, with 9 bases spanning the gap. The CDR3 covers 15 residues. Here the CDR3 DNA reads TGTGCCAGCAGCGTCTATTACACCTCTGGAAACACCATATATTTT. The encoded protein is CASSVYYTSGNTIYF.

The chain couples TRBV15 to TRBJ1-5; possibly TRBD1 for D (6 bases). V lost 1 base and J lost 6, with 10 bases in between. The germline CDR1 and CDR2 sequences are LNHNV and YYDKDF (reference sequence). The CDR3 is made up of 14 amino acids. The CDR3 loop reads CATSRAGDGQPQHF. For the CDR3, the DNA is TGTGCCACCAGCAGAGCAGGGGACGGTCAGCCCCAGCATTTT.

This clone was seen more than once but under ten times. The sample holds other DNA sequences that translate to the same CDR3. The chain couples TRBV2 to TRBJ1-4; TRBD1 is a possible D gene (5 bases). Germline CDR1 and CDR2: SNHLY and FYNNEI. Trimming took off 4 bases at V and 2 bases at J, with 11 bases between the two ends. This CDR3 region has 15 residues. The CDR3 is CASSVRPGTNEKLFF. DNA for the CDR3: TGTGCCAGCAGTGTTAGGCCAGGGACTAATGAAAAACTGTTTTTT. Filled out from reference TRBV2 and TRBJ1-4, the complete variable domain reads EPEVTQTPSHQVTQMGQEVILRCVPISNHLYFYWYRQILGQKVEFLVSFYNNEISEKSEIFDDQFSVERPDGSNFTLKIRSTKLEDSAMYFCASSVRPGTNEKLFFGSGTQLSVL.

This clone was detected once. The chain couples TRBV29-1 to TRBJ1-2, with D possibly being TRBD1 (6 bases). The CDR3 loop spans 13 amino acids. Per germline, CDR1 SQVTM and CDR2 ANQGSEA. With 4 bases removed from V and 7 bases from J, the gap between germline ends came to 16 bases. The CDR3 DNA is TGCAGCGTTGTGTACGGGGGCCGAGGTGGCTACACCTTC. It translates to CSVVYGGRGGYTF.

This chain uses TRBV4-3 with TRBJ1-1, with TRBD1 as a possible D gene (5 bases). The length of the CDR3 is 13 residues. V lost 7 bases, J lost 0 bases, and 9 bases lay in between. The germline V gene encodes CDR1 LGHNA and CDR2 YSLEER. The DNA of the CDR3 is TGCGCCAGCAACCGGGGGTTGAACACTGAAGCTTTCTTT. It translates to CASNRGLNTEAFF.

This sequence joins TRBV19 and TRBJ1-5; D gene uncertain. Germline values: CDR1 LNHDA, CDR2 SQIVND (reference sequence). The germline V and J ends were trimmed by 5 bases and 4 bases, with 12 bases remaining between them. This CDR3 is 14 amino acids long. CDR3 in amino acids: CASSGPEPNQPQHF. As DNA, the CDR3 is TGTGCCAGTAGTGGTCCCGAGCCTAATCAGCCCCAGCATTTT.

V usage is TRBV28 and J usage is TRBJ2-5; D uncertain. CDR1 and CDR2 from the germline V gene are MDHEN and SYDVKM. This CDR3 has 14 amino acids. The V and J ends lost 2 bases and 5 bases respectively, with 12 bases between them. The CDR3 region has the DNA TGTGCCAGCAGTTTAACAACCACCCCGGAGACCCAGTACTTC. Translation: CASSLTTTPETQYF.

CDR3 loop: CASSFGGRVGFSPLHF. In DNA form, the CDR3 reads TGTGCCAGCAGCTTCGGAGGCAGGGTCGGATTTTCACCCCTCCACTTT. The V and J genes are TRBV7-9 and TRBJ1-6; a possible D gene is TRBD1 (5 bases). The length of the CDR3 is 16 residues. The V end was cut by 3 bases, the J end by 9 bases, with 18 bases between. Germline CDR1 reads SEHNR; CDR2 reads FQNEAQ (reference sequence). The full variable domain, completed using reference TRBV7-9 and TRBJ1-6, is DTGVSQNPRHKITKRGQNVTFRCDPISEHNRLYWYRQTLGQGPEFLTYFQNEAQLEKSRLLSDRFSAERPKGSFSTLEIQRTEQGDSAMYLCASSFGGRVGFSPLHFGNGTRLTVT.